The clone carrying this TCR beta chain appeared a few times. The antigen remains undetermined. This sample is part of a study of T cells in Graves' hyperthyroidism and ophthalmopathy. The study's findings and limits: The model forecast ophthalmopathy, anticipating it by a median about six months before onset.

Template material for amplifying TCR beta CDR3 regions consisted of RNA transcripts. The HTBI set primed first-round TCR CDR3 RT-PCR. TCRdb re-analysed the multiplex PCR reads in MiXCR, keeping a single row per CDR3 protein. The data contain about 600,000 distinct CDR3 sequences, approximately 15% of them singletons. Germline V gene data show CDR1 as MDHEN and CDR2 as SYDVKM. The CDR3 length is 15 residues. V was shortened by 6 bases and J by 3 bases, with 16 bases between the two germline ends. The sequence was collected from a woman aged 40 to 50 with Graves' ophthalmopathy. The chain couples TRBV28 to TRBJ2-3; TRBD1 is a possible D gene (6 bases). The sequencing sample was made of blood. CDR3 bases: TGTGCCAGCAGCCCTGCTGGACAGAGTACAGATACGCAGTATTTT. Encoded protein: CASSPAGQSTDTQYF. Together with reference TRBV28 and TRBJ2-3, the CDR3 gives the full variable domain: DVKVTQSSRYLVKRTGEKVFLECVQDMDHENMFWYRQDPGLGLRLIYFSYDVKMKEKGDIPEGYSVSREKKERFSLILESASTNQTSMYLCASSPAGQSTDTQYFGPGTRLTVL.